This T cell receptor beta chain was obtained from a study of identical twins (dated by TCRdb to the mid-2010s). About the investigation overall: To test whether fetal clonotypes persist, the study used deep sequencing on TCR alpha and beta repertoires from monozygotic twins, unrelated adults of various ages, and cord blood. Replicate twin experiments were performed at different times using different library preparation protocols to rule out contamination.

V lost 4 bases and J lost 4 bases, and the count of bases not matched to a germline gene is 13. The CDR3, cysteine through phenylalanine, is 17 amino acids long. Only CDR3 DNA is held: 51 bases, read in frame from base 1. Library construction relied on 5' RACE. Sequencing was carried out with an Illumina HiSeq 2000. Template switching added a universal primer binding site, and the final cDNA carried a unique molecular identifier that allowed TCR cDNA molecules to be counted accurately. Specific primers in the conserved constant-segment region were used to synthesize first-strand cDNA for TCR alpha and beta chains. To control for contamination, every cDNA library was double barcoded, receiving both a SMART-Mk sample barcode and Illumina barcodes. Two successive PCR steps introduced TruSeq adapter sequences along with Illumina sample barcodes. The Illumina HiSeq platform was used with custom primers to sequence TCR alpha and beta cDNA libraries. As for how the authors treated the data: Unique molecular identifiers were extracted from raw reads with MiGEC, and CDR3 positions were determined with MiXCR. Recombination models were inferred per individual with the repgenHMM and IGoR tools using an EM algorithm. The analysis of shared clonotypes was done with the tcR package in R, with sharing normalized by the product of cloneset sizes. Out-of-frame nonproductive sequences were analyzed to study raw recombination free of thymic and clonal selection effects. TCRdb cleaned the public reads at Q25 with fastp, built clones with MiXCR and kept in-frame beta chains. Identical CDR3 proteins give one entry, which carries the most common genes and DNA. In this record, the V and J calls reflect TCRdb's handling and not the investigators' own analysis. The sample table contains about 790,000 distinct CDR3 sequences; only one count was recorded for 18% of them. 13% of the sample is in the top ten clones.

A remark on this clonotype: Its binding antigen is unknown. No per-base quality is available; no much larger clone lies one base away.

Only healthy Caucasian donors were included. The twin cohort consisted of three pairs of female monozygotic twins, all aged about 18 to 29 years. Peripheral blood mononuclear cells were used as the source from which RNA for TCR libraries was isolated. Overall study results and their limits: Excess twin sharing in beta out-of-frame sequences was weaker because fewer shared sequences lowered the signal-to-noise ratio. Compared with coincidental sharing between unrelated individuals, out-of-frame TCR alpha sequences shared between twins had an excess of sequences with low generation probability. Zero-insertion analyses could be partly confounded by invariant T cells such as MAIT and iNKT, though diverse VJ usage argued against such confounding for most clonotypes. In monozygotic twins, recombination models systematically underestimated out-of-frame TCR alpha sharing, but the models matched the sharing seen between unrelated individuals. Because the same donors could not be followed over many years, the conclusions depended on cross-sectional statistical analysis. Fewer insertions were carried by abundant cord blood beta clonotypes; a weaker similar trend was observed in young adult naive repertoires, while no such trend was observed in memory repertoires.

This sample was shared with a second study, whose subject was T cells expressing NK-cell markers. As described in the second report: Three sorted T-cell subsets (CD3+CD56+NKG2C+, CD3+CD56+NKG2C- and CD3+CD56-NKG2C+) from several donors had their TCR beta-chain repertoires profiled. Among the eight sequenced donors, only one was HCMV-seronegative, while the other seven were HCMV-seropositive. To restrict sorting to alphabetaTCR-expressing T cells, an anti-gammadeltaTCR antibody was added in several experiments. In more than five donors, the dominant CD3+CD56+NKG2C+ clonotypes ranked among the top 10 CD8+ clonotypes, making up about 1.0-7.5% of CD8+ T cells. Those dominant clonotypes were again the most abundant among CD3+CD56-NKG2C+ cells in a handful of donors, at about 25-60.1%. Whether the expanded NKG2C-expressing T cell clones were specific for HCMV antigens was left unclear. All eight donors whose samples were sequenced were randomly selected healthy volunteers, three of them men and five women. A commercial ELISA kit detecting HCMV-specific IgG in serum was used to determine HCMV serostatus. Bulk peripheral blood T-cell repertoires were additionally sequenced from unsorted PBMC for over five donors. MIGEC was used to demultiplex reads and group the reads by UMI, and MiTCR was used to assemble and quantify clonotypes. To exclude erroneous sequences, only TCR cDNA sequences supported by at least two reads were retained. The tcR package was used for downstream repertoire analysis, and clonotypes were matched between fractions using CDR3 nucleotide sequence together with V segment. Antigen specificity was annotated against VDJdb with VDJmatch, allowing one amino acid substitution in CDR3.

This receptor was obtained from a woman aged 18-30 years in good health. Sequencing input: PBMCs. The sequence joins TRBV12-3 or TRBV12-4 to TRBJ2-5, and 9 bases in between align with TRBD1. The bases read TGTGCCAGCAGTTCCTTAACGGGACAGGGTGGGCGAGAGACCCAGTACTTC. Its protein product is CASSSLTGQGGRETQYF.